These 13 T cell receptor beta chains share one sample of origin, sequenced in a study of blood T cell repertoires in COVID-19 (TCRdb year 2020). The method was the immunoSEQ multiplex PCR assay. Drawn from immuneACCESS, this table holds only the in-frame rearrangements with V and J called that TCRdb kept. Clones are partly lost; checked studies trace under half to an unresolved V gene and leave the rest unexplained. The sample table shows 300,000 to 350,000 clones, and around 91% are seen once. The ten largest account for 4% to 5.5% of the sample. The material sequenced was PBMCs or T cells enriched from blood (not recorded which). Receptors were obtained from a woman under 30 with acute COVID-19.

The V call is TRBV11-2, the J call TRBJ1-1; D call uncertain. The V end lost 3 bases, the J end lost 7 bases, and 12 bases lay between the germline ends. Germline V gene sequence: CDR1 SGHAT, CDR2 FQNNGV. The CDR3 runs to 13 residues. CDR3 sequence reads: CASSFANPVEAFF. CDR3 DNA: TGTGCCAGCAGCTTCGCTAACCCCGTTGAAGCTTTCTTT.

This sequence joins TRBV27 and TRBJ1-5, with 9 bases that match TRBD1. Germline V CDR1 and CDR2: MNHEY, SMNVEV (reference sequence). V lost 0 bases to trimming and J lost 5 bases; unmatched junction nucleotides: 11. There are 18 residues in the CDR3. The DNA for the CDR3 is TGTGCCAGCAGTTTATCGTGGGGTTACAGGGGGCGTGATCAGCCCCAGCATTTT. Protein sequence: CASSLSWGYRGRDQPQHF.

This rearrangement joins TRBV2 to TRBJ2-1; a weak D match, TRBD2 (5 bases). Germline V gene sequence: CDR1 SNHLY, CDR2 FYNNEI. The CDR3 is 12 amino acids. Trimming stripped 8 bases from V and 2 bases from J, with 7 bases between. CDR3 coding DNA: TGTGCCAGCGACGGGGCCTACAATGAGCAGTTCTTC. Amino acid sequence: CASDGAYNEQFF.

This clone has just one count. The chain employs TRBV6-5 and TRBJ1-4; D might be TRBD1 (6 bases). V lost 0 bases and J 8 bases, leaving 13 bases between the germline ends. Germline values: CDR1 MNHEY, CDR2 SVGAGI. CDR3 length equals 15 residues. The CDR3: CASSYSHGGQEKLFF. The DNA for the CDR3 is TGTGCCAGCAGTTACTCCCACGGGGGGCAAGAAAAACTGTTTTTT.

The chain joins TRBV18 to TRBJ2-1, with a weak D call TRBD2 (5 bases). Germline V gives CDR1 KGHSH, CDR2 LQKENI. The CDR3 length is 19 residues. The germline V and J ends were trimmed by 6 bases and 6 bases, with 30 bases remaining between them. The CDR3, as DNA: TGTGCCAGCTCCGCCGAAGACGGACGATATAAAATTAGCGCCAATGAGCAGTTCTTC. Translated, it gives CASSAEDGRYKISANEQFF.

The count of this clone is one. J is TRBJ2-3 and V is TRBV11-3; 12 nucleotides agree with TRBD1. The trim removed 5 bases at V and 7 bases at J, leaving 10 bases unmatched. The CDR3 has 16 residues. The germline CDR1 and CDR2 sequences are SGHNT and YENEEA. CDR3 sequence (DNA): TGTGCCAGCAGCCCTCCGGGACAGGGGGCAAAAAATACGCAGTATTTT. Protein: CASSPPGQGAKNTQYF.

The chain recombines TRBV27 with TRBJ1-4; D uncertain. Germline V gene lookup returns CDR1 MNHEY and CDR2 SMNVEV (reference sequence). V shed 0 bases and J shed 1 base, with 15 bases lying between them. There are 18 residues in the CDR3. CDR3 in amino acids: CASSLSAGLRVTNEKLFF. For the CDR3, the DNA is TGTGCCAGCAGTTTATCCGCCGGGCTGCGGGTAACTAATGAAAAACTGTTTTTT. Drawing the rest from reference TRBV27 and TRBJ1-4, the complete variable domain is EAQVTQNPRYLITVTGKKLTVTCSQNMNHEYMSWYRQDPGLGLRQIYYSMNVEVTDKGDVPEGYKVSRKEKRNFPLILESPSPNQTSLYFCASSLSAGLRVTNEKLFFGSGTQLSVL.

The chain carries TRBV27 and TRBJ2-5; D gene unclear. CDR3 length equals 14 residues. Germline loops: CDR1 MNHEY, CDR2 SMNVEV (reference sequence). V was shortened by 6 bases and J by 1 base, with 12 bases between the two germline ends. The CDR3 DNA is TGTGCCAGCAGGTCTACCCCCGTCCAAGAGACCCAGTACTTC. Protein: CASRSTPVQETQYF.

The rearrangement links TRBV6-5 to TRBJ1-2; the match to TRBD1 covers 8 bases. The CDR3 totals 16 residues. The germline CDR1 and CDR2 sequences are MNHEY and SVGAGI. Trimming at V came to 0 bases and at J to 6 bases, leaving 9 bases not matched to a gene. CDR3 amino acids: CASSYSRQGPRNGYTF. DNA of the CDR3: TGTGCCAGCAGTTACTCGAGACAGGGGCCGAGAAATGGCTACACCTTC.

V usage is TRBV5-1 and J usage is TRBJ2-1; 7 bases match TRBD1. CDR1 SGHRS and CDR2 YFSETQ come from the germline V gene. The CDR3 covers 15 residues. J gave up 8 bases and V 0 bases, and 8 bases lay outside the gene matches. CDR3 amino acids: CASSLDRGQGDEQFF. CDR3 nucleotides: TGCGCCAGCAGCTTGGACAGGGGTCAGGGGGATGAGCAGTTCTTC.

The rearrangement joins TRBV15 to TRBJ1-1; TRBD1 is a possible D gene (5 bases). Germline CDR1 and CDR2: LNHNV and YYDKDF (reference sequence). This CDR3 region has 14 residues. Trimming removed 5 bases at V and 5 bases at J, with 15 bases between. The CDR3 DNA is TGTGCCACCAGCCCCCAGGGCAGGATAACTGAAGCTTTCTTT. Protein sequence: CATSPQGRITEAFF.

This chain links TRBV28 with TRBJ2-7, with D possibly being TRBD1 (5 bases). CDR3 length: 15 amino acids. Per germline, CDR1 MDHEN and CDR2 SYDVKM. Between the trimmed V and J ends, which lost 5 bases and 2 bases, there was a span of 16 bases. The CDR3 DNA reads TGTGCCAGCAGTCATGACAGTAAACAACCCTACGAGCAGTACTTC. This sequence encodes CASSHDSKQPYEQYF.

This chain connects TRBV19 to TRBJ1-5; TRBD1 is a possible D gene (5 bases). Germline CDR1 and CDR2: LNHDA and SQIVND (reference sequence). This CDR3 contains 15 residues. The V end lost 1 base, the J end lost 7 bases, and 14 bases lay between the germline ends. The CDR3, as DNA: TGTGCCAGTAGTATAGGTCGACAGTCCAGCCAGCCCCAGCATTTT. Its translation: CASSIGRQSSQPQHF.